Presented here are 5 T cell receptor beta chains from one specimen sequenced in a study of patients and donors after allogeneic stem cell transplantation. MiXCR, applied by TCRdb to the RT-PCR reads, yields one record per CDR3 protein. The sample includes roughly 940,000 distinct CDR3 sequences, roughly 18% seen only once; the top ten take roughly 6%. What was sequenced was blood, either unsorted or a sorted T cell fraction (not recorded which). Receptors originate from a human donor who was either an allogeneic HSCT recipient or a stem cell or donor lymphocyte infusion donor (not recorded which). It is not recorded whose cells these are; they may come from a transplant donor.

This clonotype was found many times. The V call is TRBV4-2, the J call TRBJ2-1, with 9 bases that match TRBD2. The J segment lost 7 bases and the V segment lost 4 bases, leaving 5 bases of the junction unmatched. CDR1 and CDR2 (germline): LGHNA, YNFKEQ. The CDR3 has 14 amino acids. For the CDR3, the DNA is TGTGCCAGCAGCCGCGGGGGGGCGGGGAATGAGCAGTTCTTC. It specifies CASSRGGAGNEQFF.

This clonotype showed up many times. The chain uses TRBV10-3 and TRBJ1-1, with 7 bases that match TRBD1. The CDR3 is 14 residues long. Germline CDR1 ENHRY, CDR2 SYGVKD. The trim removed 3 bases at V and 2 bases at J, leaving 3 bases unmatched. The CDR3 here is CAISDRTGNTEAFF. The CDR3 region has the DNA TGTGCCATCAGTGACAGGACAGGTAACACTGAAGCTTTCTTT.

The V call is TRBV4-1, the J call TRBJ1-3; D gene unclear. The CDR3 runs to 17 residues. V dropped 0 bases and J dropped 4 bases, with 16 bases sitting between them. Germline lookup yields CDR1 MGHRA and CDR2 YSYEKL. The DNA for the CDR3 is TGCGCCAGCAGCCAAGAAGATAGGCGACAAGAAGGAAACACCATATATTTT. The encoded protein is CASSQEDRRQEGNTIYF.

The CDR3 sequence: CASSSGSGVSYEQYF. The CDR3 DNA reads TGTGCCAGCAGCTCCGGGAGTGGTGTATCCTACGAGCAGTACTTC. This chain connects TRBV7-9 to TRBJ2-7; D may be TRBD2 (6 bases). Germline CDR1 SEHNR, CDR2 FQNEAQ (reference sequence). The CDR3 spans 15 residues. Trimming took off 4 bases at V and 1 base at J, with 14 bases between the two ends.

This clonotype showed up just a few times. The chain employs TRBV5-1 and TRBJ2-1, with D perhaps matching TRBD1 (6 bases). Germline CDR1 SGHRS, CDR2 YFSETQ. V shed 1 base and J shed 6 bases, with 14 bases lying between them. The CDR3 has 15 amino acids. CDR3 nucleotide sequence: TGCGCCAGCAGCTTGAACAGGGCTGAGGTCAATGAGCAGTTCTTC. Translated, it gives CASSLNRAEVNEQFF. The full variable domain, rest sourced from reference TRBV5-1 and TRBJ2-1, is KAGVTQTPRYLIKTRGQQVTLSCSPISGHRSVSWYQQTPGQGLQFLFEYFSETQRNKGNFPGRFSGRQFSNSRSEMNVSTLELGDSALYLCASSLNRAEVNEQFFGPGTRLTVL.